This TCR beta chain was identified during a study of CD8+ T cells in alopecia areata. Study observations and caveats: Sequence data from scalp samples additionally include resident alphabeta T cells of normal skin. Across lesional scalp, and particularly alopecia totalis/universalis, clonality surpassed that of normal scalp.

A remark on this clone: Its antigen is unknown.

The CDR3 sequence is 14 residues long. V was pared by 6 bases and J by 8 bases, with 16 bases between. Germline V gene sequence: CDR1 MNHEY, CDR2 SVGAGI. As the sequencing template, cDNA was produced by extracting RNA and reverse transcribing it. Only in-frame clones appear in the TCRdb table, and some are missing; sequencing was by immunoSEQ multiplex PCR. The data show about 34,000 clones, 55% seen once. Alopecia areata patients provided lesional scalp punch biopsies and peripheral blood, both collected for the study. Sorting of PBMCs yielded the CD4+ and CD8+ T cells. Sequenced: NKG2D-high CD8+ T cells sorted from blood. V usage is TRBV6-5 and J usage is TRBJ1-4; TRBD1 is a possible D gene (5 bases). This clonotype was obtained from a human donor with alopecia areata. CDR3 region: CASRRGAGTEKLFF. CDR3 in DNA: TGTGCCAGCAGGAGGGGCGCGGGAACGGAAAAACTGTTTTTT.